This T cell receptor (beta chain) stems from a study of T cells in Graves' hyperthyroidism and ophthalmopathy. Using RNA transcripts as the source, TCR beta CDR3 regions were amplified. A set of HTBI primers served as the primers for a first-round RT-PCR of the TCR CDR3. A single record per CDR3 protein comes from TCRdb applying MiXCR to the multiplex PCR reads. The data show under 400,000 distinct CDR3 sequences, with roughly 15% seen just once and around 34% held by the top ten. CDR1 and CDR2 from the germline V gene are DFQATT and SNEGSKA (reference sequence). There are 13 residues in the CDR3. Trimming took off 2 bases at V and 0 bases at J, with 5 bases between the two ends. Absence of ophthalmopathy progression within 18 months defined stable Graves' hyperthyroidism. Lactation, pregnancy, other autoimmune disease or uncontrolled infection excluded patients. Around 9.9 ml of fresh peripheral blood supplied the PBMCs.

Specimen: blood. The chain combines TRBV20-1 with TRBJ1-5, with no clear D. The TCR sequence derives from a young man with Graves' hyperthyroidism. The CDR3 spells CSARQVSNQPQHF. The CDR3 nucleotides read TGCAGTGCTAGACAGGTTAGCAATCAGCCCCAGCATTTT.